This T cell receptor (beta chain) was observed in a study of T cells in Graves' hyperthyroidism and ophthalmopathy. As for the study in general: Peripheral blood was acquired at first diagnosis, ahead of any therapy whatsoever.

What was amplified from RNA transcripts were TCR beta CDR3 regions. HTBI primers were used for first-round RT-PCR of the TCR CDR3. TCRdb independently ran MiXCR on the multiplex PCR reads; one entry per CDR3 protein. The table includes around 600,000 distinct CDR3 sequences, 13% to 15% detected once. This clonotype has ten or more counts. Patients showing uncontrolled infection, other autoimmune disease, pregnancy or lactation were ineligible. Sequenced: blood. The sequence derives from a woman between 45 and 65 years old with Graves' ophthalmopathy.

The CDR3 DNA reads TGTGCCAGCAGCCAGGACAGGGGGGTAAGCTACAATGAGCAGTTCTTC. This sequence encodes CASSQDRGVSYNEQFF. The chain is built from TRBV4-2 and TRBJ2-1; 10 bases line up with TRBD1. Germline V gives CDR1 LGHNA, CDR2 YNFKEQ. CDR3 length: 16 residues. V shed 3 bases and J 3 bases; nucleotides not matched to a gene: 5.